This record concerns one TCR beta chain sequence. Its antigen is currently unknown. MiXCR was run by TCRdb on the reads, yielding one entry per CDR3 protein. The profile covers 150,000 to 190,000 distinct CDR3 sequences, with around 20% appearing a single time and roughly 11% taken by the ten largest. V lost 5 bases to trimming and J lost 5 bases; unmatched junction nucleotides: 7. The CDR3 loop spans 15 amino acids. The germline CDR1 and CDR2 sequences are SEHNR and FQNEAQ (reference sequence). This sample is part of a study of T cell repertoires in cytomegalovirus infection. Background on the study: Indications of both CMV infection and matching HLA type were provided by public TCR beta signatures. Regarding the study as a whole: Summed public TCR beta family frequency identified CMV carriers bearing the relevant HLA.

The TCR comes from a human donor in good health (CMV status not recorded). Some clones in this sample may be carry-over from other donors' samples. Sample: PBMCs. This rearrangement joins TRBV7-9 to TRBJ1-4, with 8 bases matching TRBD1. As DNA, the CDR3 is TGTGCCAGCAGCCGACCAGGGGGCCAAAATGAAAAACTGTTTTTT. Encoded protein: CASSRPGGQNEKLFF.